These 10 T cell receptor beta chains were sequenced from one sample in a study of T cell repertoires in cytomegalovirus infection. Via MiXCR, TCRdb re-called the reads, giving one row per CDR3 protein. The profile shows some 940,000 distinct CDR3 sequences, less than 40% of them singletons. These receptors lack a known antigen. The sample consisted of cultured CD8+ T cells from PBMCs, taken from culture after CMV antigen stimulation. All receptors come from a human donor in good health (CMV status not recorded). Some clones in this sample may be carry-over from other donors' samples.

This clonotype was found a few times. The chain is built from TRBV2 and TRBJ1-2, with 8 bases fitting TRBD1. Germline CDR1 and CDR2: SNHLY and FYNNEI. The CDR3 is 15 residues long. V lost 3 bases, J lost 3 bases, and 6 bases stayed unmatched. In DNA, the CDR3 is TGTGCCAGCAGTGATTCGGGACAGGAGTACTATGGCTACACCTTC. It encodes CASSDSGQEYYGYTF. Combining the CDR3 with reference TRBV2 and TRBJ1-2 gives the whole variable domain EPEVTQTPSHQVTQMGQEVILRCVPISNHLYFYWYRQILGQKVEFLVSFYNNEISEKSEIFDDQFSVERPDGSNFTLKIRSTKLEDSAMYFCASSDSGQEYYGYTFGSGTRLTVV.

The chain employs TRBV5-6 and TRBJ2-1, with D tentatively TRBD1 (5 bases). V dropped 1 base and J dropped 4 bases, with 9 bases sitting between them. CDR3 length: 14 amino acids. Germline V gene lookup returns CDR1 SGHDT and CDR2 YYEEEE. For the CDR3, the DNA is TGTGCCAGCAGCTTGACAGGACGGTACAATGAGCAGTTCTTC. As protein: CASSLTGRYNEQFF.

The genes are TRBV7-4 and TRBJ2-5; 7 bases agree with TRBD2. The CDR3 loop spans 14 amino acids. The trim removed 6 bases at V and 2 bases at J, leaving 6 bases unmatched. CDR1 is SGHVT and CDR2 is SQSDAQ in the germline V gene. The CDR3 protein is CASRGGGRQETQYF. The CDR3 DNA sequence: TGTGCCAGCAGAGGCGGGGGAAGACAAGAGACCCAGTACTTC.

This clonotype was seen a few times. V is TRBV11-2 and J is TRBJ2-5, with D tentatively TRBD1 (6 bases). This CDR3 has 17 residues. In germline, CDR1 is SGHAT, CDR2 FQNNGV. V gave up 0 bases and J gave up 5 bases, with 19 bases separating them. This CDR3 reads CASSLDPPTGFWETQYF. For the CDR3, the DNA is TGTGCCAGCAGCTTAGATCCCCCAACAGGGTTTTGGGAGACCCAGTACTTC. The variable domain in full, with the rest retrieved from reference TRBV11-2 and TRBJ2-5, is EAGVAQSPRYKIIEKRQSVAFWCNPISGHATLYWYQQILGQGPKLLIQFQNNGVVDDSQLPKDRFSAERLKGVDSTLKIQPAKLEDSAVYLCASSLDPPTGFWETQYFGPGTRLLVL.

The sample holds one count of this clonotype. The chain recombines TRBV20-1 with TRBJ2-1; D gene ambiguous. This CDR3 has 13 amino acids. CDR1 is DFQATT, CDR2 SNEGSKA, per germline (reference sequence). Trimming shortened V by 5 bases and J by 4 bases, and 12 bases separated the two germline ends. The CDR3 spells CSASLGTYNEQFF. CDR3 nucleotides: TGCAGTGCTTCTCTGGGCACTTACAATGAGCAGTTCTTC.

The CDR3 spells CASFPKGIGDGYTF. The CDR3 nucleotides read TGTGCCAGCTTTCCTAAAGGGATCGGGGATGGCTACACCTTC. This chain uses TRBV27 with TRBJ1-2; D is undetermined. Trimming removed 8 bases from V and 6 bases from J, with 19 bases in between. The germline gives CDR1 MNHEY, CDR2 SMNVEV (reference sequence). This CDR3 is 14 amino acids long.

A word on this clonotype: This clone may be a read error of a much larger clone one base away. The J gene is TRBJ1-1, the V gene TRBV7-4; D not resolved. Per the germline V gene, CDR1 is SGHVT and CDR2 is SQSDAQ. The CDR3 extends over 10 amino acids. V lost 8 bases and J lost 6, with 7 bases in between. CDR3 coding DNA: TGTGCCAGCGCAAGGCCTGAAGCTTTCTTT. This translates into CASARPEAFF.

The chain joins TRBV6-2 or TRBV6-3 to TRBJ2-6, with a possible D match to TRBD2 (6 bases). The length of the CDR3 is 15 residues. Germline lookup yields CDR1 MNHEY and CDR2 SVGEGT. The V gene lost 7 bases and the J gene lost 2 bases, with 12 bases spanning the gap. The CDR3 here is CASIKPGAGANVLTF. The CDR3 DNA sequence: TGTGCCAGCATTAAACCGGGGGCTGGGGCCAACGTCCTGACTTTC.

V is TRBV19 and J is TRBJ1-1; D gene ambiguous. CDR1 is LNHDA and CDR2 is SQIVND in the germline V gene (reference sequence). Trimming shortened V by 10 bases and J by 3 bases, and 15 bases separated the two germline ends. The length of the CDR3 is 13 residues. CDR3 DNA: TGTGCCACCAACAAAAGGAGGGACACTGAAGCTTTCTTT. This encodes CATNKRRDTEAFF.

This chain connects TRBV19 to TRBJ2-2, with TRBD1 matching 7 bases. The CDR3 is 15 amino acids. V trimming: 5 bases; J trimming: 5 bases; junction bases outside the gene matches: 8. CDR1 and CDR2 (germline): LNHDA, SQIVND (reference sequence). The CDR3 region has the DNA TGTGCCAGTAGTCTGCACAGGGGTTCAACCGGGGAGCTGTTTTTT. Translated, it gives CASSLHRGSTGELFF.